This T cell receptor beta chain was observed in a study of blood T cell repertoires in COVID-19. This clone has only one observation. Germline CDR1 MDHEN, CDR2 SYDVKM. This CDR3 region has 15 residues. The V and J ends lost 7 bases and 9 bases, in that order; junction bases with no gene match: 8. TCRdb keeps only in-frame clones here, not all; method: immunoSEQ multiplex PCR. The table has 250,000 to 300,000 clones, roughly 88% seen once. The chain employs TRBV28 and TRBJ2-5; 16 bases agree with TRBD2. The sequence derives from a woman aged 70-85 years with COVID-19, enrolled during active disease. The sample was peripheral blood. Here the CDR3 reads CASTSGTSGRGAQYF. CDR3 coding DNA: TGTGCCAGCACCTCCGGGACTAGCGGGAGGGGGGCCCAGTACTTC.